These 26 T cell receptor beta chains came from one sample sequenced in a study of cytomegalovirus exposure and HLA in healthy donors. A multiplex PCR was run with 60 Vbeta primers and 13 Jbeta primers. The data were produced by immunoSEQ multiplex PCR, yet TCRdb's version contains in-frame clones alone and is incomplete. Of 100,000 or so clones listed, 80% to 90% are singletons. The source material was PBMCs. All receptors come from a man under 40 in good health and CMV-seropositive.

The J gene is TRBJ1-2, the V gene TRBV27; 7 nucleotides align to TRBD1. The CDR3 runs 13 residues. V shed 3 bases, J shed 6 bases, and the junction held 4 bases outside the gene matches. Germline loops: CDR1 MNHEY, CDR2 SMNVEV (reference sequence). DNA for the CDR3: TGTGCCAGCAGTTTCCGGGACAGCAATGGCTACACCTTC. Protein sequence: CASSFRDSNGYTF.

The chain uses TRBV2 and TRBJ2-7; 7 bases are a match to TRBD2. Trimming at V came to 0 bases and at J to 2 bases, leaving 7 bases not matched to a gene. Looked up from germline, CDR1 is SNHLY and CDR2 is FYNNEI. CDR3 length: 16 amino acids. This CDR3 reads CASSEASGREAYEQYF. The DNA for the CDR3 is TGTGCCAGCAGTGAAGCCTCGGGACGGGAGGCCTACGAGCAGTACTTC.

This clone has only a few counts. The chain links TRBV5-4 to TRBJ2-4, with D maybe TRBD2 (6 bases). V shed 0 bases and J shed 5 bases, with 6 bases lying between them. Germline V gene sequence: CDR1 SGHNT, CDR2 YYREEE (reference sequence). This CDR3 contains 13 residues. In DNA, the CDR3 is TGTGCCAGCAGCTTGGGGGGGGAAAACATTCAGTACTTC. Amino acid sequence: CASSLGGENIQYF.

This clone was observed a few times. The chain recombines TRBV5-5 with TRBJ1-1; unclear D gene. CDR1 and CDR2 (germline): SGHKS, YYEKEE (reference sequence). V lost 7 bases to trimming and J lost 6 bases, with 16 bases between them. CDR3 length: 13 residues. The DNA for the CDR3 is TGTGCCAGCGGGAGGATGGGCAATGCTGAAGCTTTCTTT. Protein product: CASGRMGNAEAFF. Full variable domain (missing parts from reference TRBV5-5 and TRBJ1-1): DAGVTQSPTHLIKTRGQQVTLRCSPISGHKSVSWYQQVLGQGPQFIFQYYEKEERGRGNFPDRFSARQFPNYSSELNVNALLLGDSALYLCASGRMGNAEAFFGQGTRLTVV.

This clone was seen a single time. V gene TRBV28 combines with J gene TRBJ1-6; D may be TRBD1 (5 bases). The CDR3 has 15 residues. Germline V gives CDR1 MDHEN, CDR2 SYDVKM. V lost 8 bases, J lost 8 bases, and 19 bases lay in between. The CDR3, as DNA: TGTGCCAGCCGAACGCAGGGCGGTCGGGATTCACCCCTCCACTTT. It translates to CASRTQGGRDSPLHF.

This rearrangement joins TRBV5-1 to TRBJ2-7, with a weak D call TRBD2 (6 bases). Trimming took 1 base from V and 2 from J, leaving 10 bases between them. Germline CDR1 and CDR2: SGHRS and YFSETQ. The CDR3 contains 14 residues. The CDR3 sequence: CASSLWGVTYEQYF. DNA of the CDR3: TGCGCCAGCAGCTTGTGGGGGGTTACCTACGAGCAGTACTTC. Using reference TRBV5-1 and TRBJ2-7 for the parts outside the CDR3, the full variable domain is KAGVTQTPRYLIKTRGQQVTLSCSPISGHRSVSWYQQTPGQGLQFLFEYFSETQRNKGNFPGRFSGRQFSNSRSEMNVSTLELGDSALYLCASSLWGVTYEQYFGPGTRLTVT.

This chain joins TRBV2 and TRBJ2-3; TRBD2 matches 13 bases. The CDR3 covers 18 residues. CDR1 is SNHLY, CDR2 FYNNEI, per germline. V was clipped by 8 bases and J by 0 bases; unmatched bases: 11. CDR3 amino acids: CASSFPSGLAGSTDTQYF. The CDR3, as DNA: TGTGCCAGCTCCTTTCCATCGGGACTAGCGGGGAGCACAGATACGCAGTATTTT.

The rearrangement links TRBV7-9 to TRBJ1-1; D gene uncertain. Deletions cut 2 bases from V and 2 bases from J, with 3 bases between. CDR1 and CDR2 from the germline V gene are SEHNR and FQNEAQ (reference sequence). The CDR3 contains 12 residues. CDR3 nucleotide sequence: TGTGCCAGCAGCTTATTAAACACTGAAGCTTTCTTT. Its translation: CASSLLNTEAFF.

V and J are TRBV4-3 and TRBJ2-1, with D tentatively TRBD1 (6 bases). CDR1 and CDR2 (germline): LGHNA, YSLEER. This CDR3 has 15 residues. V shed 3 bases and J shed 8 bases, with 17 bases lying between them. The CDR3 region is CASSQGDTSADEQFF. CDR3 DNA: TGCGCCAGCAGCCAGGGGGACACTAGTGCGGATGAGCAGTTCTTC.

The table lists this clone with a count of one. The chain employs TRBV7-8 and TRBJ2-1; a possible D gene is TRBD2 (5 bases). V lost 5 bases, J lost 4 bases, and 12 bases lay in between. The CDR3 loop spans 14 amino acids. CDR1 and CDR2 from the germline V gene are SGHVS and FQNEAQ. The CDR3 loop reads CASSPGGGYNEQFF. CDR3 DNA: TGTGCCAGCAGCCCAGGCGGAGGATACAATGAGCAGTTCTTC.

The chain joins TRBV29-1 to TRBJ2-7, with TRBD2 matching over 8 bases. The CDR3 runs to 12 residues. Germline lookup yields CDR1 SQVTM and CDR2 ANQGSEA. V shed 4 bases and J 4 bases; nucleotides not matched to a gene: 3. The CDR3 sequence: CSVVAGRYEQYF. Here the CDR3 DNA reads TGCAGCGTTGTAGCGGGACGGTACGAGCAGTACTTC.

V and J are TRBV9 and TRBJ1-2; D possibly corresponds to TRBD1 (6 bases). The V gene lost 1 base and the J gene lost 5 bases, with 9 bases spanning the gap. Germline lookup yields CDR1 SGDLS and CDR2 YYNGEE. CDR3 length: 13 amino acids. The chain's CDR3 is CASSVNRAYGYTF. CDR3 bases: TGTGCCAGCAGCGTAAACAGGGCTTATGGCTACACCTTC.

This chain joins TRBV6-6 and TRBJ1-2, with 7 nucleotides matching TRBD1. Germline trimming cut 7 bases from V and 2 bases from J; bases unmatched to any gene: 10. CDR3 length: 15 amino acids. Germline assignment: CDR1 MNHNY and CDR2 SVGAGI (reference sequence). Here the CDR3 reads CASNPGQANNYGYTF. The CDR3 region has the DNA TGTGCCAGCAACCCCGGACAGGCGAACAACTATGGCTACACCTTC.

The J gene is TRBJ2-7, the V gene TRBV15; D is possibly TRBD2 (6 bases). CDR3 length equals 15 residues. V was clipped by 0 bases and J by 2 bases, with 11 bases between them. CDR1 LNHNV and CDR2 YYDKDF come from the germline V gene (reference sequence). The CDR3, as DNA: TGTGCCACCAGCAGAGATGAGACTAGAACCTACGAGCAGTACTTC. As protein: CATSRDETRTYEQYF.

This chain links TRBV27 with TRBJ2-7, with D possibly matching TRBD1 (6 bases). This CDR3 region has 15 residues. Trimming pared 5 bases from V and 6 bases from J, leaving 20 bases between. Germline V gives CDR1 MNHEY, CDR2 SMNVEV (reference sequence). The CDR3 region is CASSLSAWDKLEQYF. The CDR3 bases are TGTGCCAGCAGTCTCTCCGCCTGGGACAAGCTCGAGCAGTACTTC.

This rearrangement joins TRBV28 to TRBJ1-2; the match to TRBD1 covers 9 bases. The germline CDR1 and CDR2 sequences are MDHEN and SYDVKM. CDR3 size: 16 residues. Trimming removed 6 bases from V and 3 bases from J; junction bases left unmatched: 11. CDR3 nucleotides: TGTGCCAGCAGGAAATCAAAGACAGGGGGTGACTATGGCTACACCTTC. Protein sequence: CASRKSKTGGDYGYTF.

The CDR3 here is CASSFLDSSYEQYF. CDR3 bases: TGCGCCAGCAGCTTTCTGGACAGCTCCTACGAGCAGTACTTC. The V call is TRBV5-1, the J call TRBJ2-7, with a weak D call TRBD1 (6 bases). Germline assignment: CDR1 SGHRS and CDR2 YFSETQ. V lost 2 bases, J lost 0 bases, and 9 bases lay in between. This CDR3 has 14 amino acids.

This clone was seen once. This sequence joins TRBV10-3 and TRBJ2-7; TRBD2 matches at 7 bases. The V gene's germline CDR1 is ENHRY and CDR2 SYGVKD. This CDR3 region has 14 residues. The ends lost 3 bases at V and 6 bases at J; junction bases unmatched: 8. The chain's CDR3 is CAISDGRPPVEQYF. CDR3 in DNA: TGTGCCATCAGTGACGGGAGGCCCCCCGTCGAGCAGTACTTC.

The CDR3 here is CASSSRTGGRGEQFF. CDR3 DNA: TGTGCCAGCAGTTCCCGGACAGGGGGCCGTGGTGAGCAGTTCTTC. This rearrangement joins TRBV28 to TRBJ2-1; 11 bases fit TRBD1. The CDR3 contains 15 residues. J lost 9 bases, V lost 4 bases, and 8 bases had no gene match. Germline V gene lookup returns CDR1 MDHEN and CDR2 SYDVKM.

V and J are TRBV28 and TRBJ1-5; 9 nucleotides line up with TRBD1. The germline CDR1 and CDR2 sequences are MDHEN and SYDVKM. CDR3 size: 15 residues. Losses at the gene ends were 3 bases for V and 2 bases for J; bases not matched to a gene: 2. As DNA, the CDR3 is TGTGCCAGCAGTTTGACAGGGGGTCGCAATCAGCCCCAGCATTTT. This codes for CASSLTGGRNQPQHF.

The chain is built from TRBV28 and TRBJ2-7; 9 bases fit TRBD1. CDR3 length: 14 amino acids. Unmatched junction bases numbered 5, after V lost 5 bases and J lost 3 bases. CDR1 and CDR2 from the germline V gene are MDHEN and SYDVKM. CDR3 protein: CASSRQGGRYEQYF. CDR3 coding DNA: TGTGCCAGCAGTCGACAGGGGGGACGCTACGAGCAGTACTTC.

CDR3 DNA sequence: TGTGCCAGCAGTCAAACAGGGGGCGCGGACAATGAGCAGTTCTTC. This encodes CASSQTGGADNEQFF. The V gene is TRBV6-4, the J gene TRBJ2-1; 9 bases align to TRBD1. Unmatched junction bases numbered 7, after V lost 5 bases and J lost 5 bases. CDR1 is MRHNA and CDR2 is SNTAGT in the germline V gene. This CDR3 is built from 15 residues.

V and J are TRBV6-6 and TRBJ2-1, with a weak D call TRBD2 (5 bases). The CDR3 is 12 amino acids. Trimming removed 4 bases at V and 8 bases at J, with 9 bases between. Germline values: CDR1 MNHNY, CDR2 SVGAGI (reference sequence). CDR3 sequence (DNA): TGTGCCAGCAGTTCTGCGGGCGATGAGCAGTTCTTC. The encoded protein is CASSSAGDEQFF.

The rearrangement uses TRBV10-3 and TRBJ2-7; D possibly corresponds to TRBD2 (6 bases). Looked up from germline, CDR1 is ENHRY and CDR2 is SYGVKD. This CDR3 has 17 amino acids. V was pared by 0 bases and J by 2 bases, with 17 bases between. The CDR3 coding sequence is TGTGCCATCAGTGAGTCCTTAGTGGGGGAGGCTGCCTACGAGCAGTACTTC. Amino acids: CAISESLVGEAAYEQYF.

Of note for this clone: Other DNA sequences within the sample encode an identical CDR3. This sequence joins TRBV5-4 and TRBJ2-5, with 10 positions matching TRBD2. The CDR3 spans 14 residues. The germline V gene encodes CDR1 SGHNT and CDR2 YYREEE (reference sequence). The V and J ends lost 3 bases and 2 bases, in that order; junction bases with no gene match: 1. The CDR3 DNA reads TGTGCCAGCAGCTCGGGACTAGCGCAAGAGACCCAGTACTTC. Residues: CASSSGLAQETQYF.

Worth noting for this clone: The junction differs from germline at one of its ends, possibly a read error. Other nucleotide sequences from this sample produce the same CDR3. The chain combines TRBV28 with TRBJ1-5; 8 bases are shared with TRBD1. Germline CDR1 and CDR2: MDHEN and SYDVKM. CDR3 length: 14 amino acids. CDR3 loop: CASSSTGEDQPQHF. In nucleotides, the CDR3 is TGCGCCAGCAGTTCGACAGGGGAAGATCAGCCCCAGCATTTT.